This TCR beta chain was captured by sequencing in a study of OX40 agonist ivuxolimab in advanced cancers. Study in general: In this trial design, patients received ivuxolimab intravenously at 0.01 to 10 mg/kg every 2 weeks. Findings and limits, study-wide: At doses 0.1 to 3.0 mg/kg, CD4+ and CD8+ clones expanded. CD8+ T cells were the subset that, on average, had more expanded clones than CD4+. Clonal expansion in partial responders at 0.1-3.0 mg/kg ranked among the lowest.

The germline gives CDR1 SQVTM, CDR2 ANQGSEA. With 6 bases clipped from V and 3 bases from J, the junction kept 7 bases outside the gene matches. The CDR3 is made up of 14 amino acids. As for this clone: As yet, its antigen is unknown.

Using immunoSEQ multiplex PCR, the repertoire was profiled, and TCRdb retains in-frame clones only, with some absent. The data contain 40,000 to 50,000 clones, around 90% of them singletons. V gene TRBV29-1 combines with J gene TRBJ1-2; 10 bases are a match to TRBD1. This specimen consisted of CD4+ or CD8+ T cells sorted from blood, obtained in a trial of the OX40 agonist ivuxolimab. The clonotype was recovered from an adult with an advanced solid tumor such as melanoma, head and neck, liver or kidney cancer. The DNA for the CDR3 is TGCAGCGTGGCAGGGACAGGGGTAGACTATGGCTACACCTTC. Translation gives CSVAGTGVDYGYTF.